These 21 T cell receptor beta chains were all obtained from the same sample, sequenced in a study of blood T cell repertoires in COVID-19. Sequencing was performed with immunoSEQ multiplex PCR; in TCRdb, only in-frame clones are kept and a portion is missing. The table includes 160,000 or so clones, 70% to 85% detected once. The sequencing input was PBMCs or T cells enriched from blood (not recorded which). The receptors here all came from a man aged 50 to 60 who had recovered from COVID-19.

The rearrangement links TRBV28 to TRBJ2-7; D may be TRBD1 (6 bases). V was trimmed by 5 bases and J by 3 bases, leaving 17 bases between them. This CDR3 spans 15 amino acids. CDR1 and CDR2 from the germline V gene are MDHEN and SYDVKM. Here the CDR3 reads CASSIRLGGSYEQYF. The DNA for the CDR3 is TGTGCCAGCAGTATCCGCCTAGGGGGTAGCTACGAGCAGTACTTC.

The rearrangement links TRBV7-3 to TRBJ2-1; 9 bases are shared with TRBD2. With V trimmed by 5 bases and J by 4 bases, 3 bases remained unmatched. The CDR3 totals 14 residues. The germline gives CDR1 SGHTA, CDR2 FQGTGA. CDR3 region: CASSLAGSYNEQFF. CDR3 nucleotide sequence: TGTGCCAGCAGCCTAGCGGGGTCGTACAATGAGCAGTTCTTC.

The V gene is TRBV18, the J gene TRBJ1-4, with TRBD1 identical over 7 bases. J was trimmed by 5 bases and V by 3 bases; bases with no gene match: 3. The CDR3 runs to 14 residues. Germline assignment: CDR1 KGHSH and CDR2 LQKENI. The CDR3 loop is CASSPQGENEKLFF. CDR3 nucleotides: TGTGCCAGCTCACCTCAGGGGGAGAATGAAAAACTGTTTTTT.

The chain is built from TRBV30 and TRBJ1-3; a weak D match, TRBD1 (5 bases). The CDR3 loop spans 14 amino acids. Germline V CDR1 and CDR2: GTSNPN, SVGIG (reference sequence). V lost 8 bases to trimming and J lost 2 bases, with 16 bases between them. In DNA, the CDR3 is TGTGCCAGGACCCAGGGTATTGCTGGAAACACCATATATTTT. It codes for CARTQGIAGNTIYF.

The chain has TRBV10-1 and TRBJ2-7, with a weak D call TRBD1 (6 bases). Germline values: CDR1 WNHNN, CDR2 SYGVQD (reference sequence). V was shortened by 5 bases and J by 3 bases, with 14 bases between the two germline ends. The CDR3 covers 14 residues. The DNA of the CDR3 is TGCGCCAGCAGTCCGTTTCAGGGGATCTACGAGCAGTACTTC. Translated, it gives CASSPFQGIYEQYF.

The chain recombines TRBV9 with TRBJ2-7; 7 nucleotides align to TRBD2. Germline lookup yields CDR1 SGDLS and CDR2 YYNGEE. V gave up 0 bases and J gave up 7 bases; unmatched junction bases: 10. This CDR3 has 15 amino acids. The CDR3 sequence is CASSVGLRGSEEQYF. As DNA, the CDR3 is TGTGCCAGCAGCGTAGGACTGCGGGGGAGTGAGGAGCAGTACTTC.

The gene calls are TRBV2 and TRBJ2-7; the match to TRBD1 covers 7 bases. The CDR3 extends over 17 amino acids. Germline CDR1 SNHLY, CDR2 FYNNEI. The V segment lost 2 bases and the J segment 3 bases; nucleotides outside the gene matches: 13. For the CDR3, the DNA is TGTGCCAGCAGTGAAATGAGAATGACAGGGTCGGTCTACGAGCAGTACTTC. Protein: CASSEMRMTGSVYEQYF.

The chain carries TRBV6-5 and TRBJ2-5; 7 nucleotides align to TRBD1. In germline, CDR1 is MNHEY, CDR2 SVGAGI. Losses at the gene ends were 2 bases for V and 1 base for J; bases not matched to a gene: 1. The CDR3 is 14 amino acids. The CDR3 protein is CASSYRQGQETQYF. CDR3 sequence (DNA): TGTGCCAGCAGTTACAGACAGGGCCAAGAGACCCAGTACTTC.

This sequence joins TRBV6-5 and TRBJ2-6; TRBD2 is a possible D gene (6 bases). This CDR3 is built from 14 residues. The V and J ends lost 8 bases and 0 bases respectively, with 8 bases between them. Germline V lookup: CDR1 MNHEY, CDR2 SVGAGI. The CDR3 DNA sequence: TGTGCCAGCGGAGGGGCCTCTGGGGCCAACGTCCTGACTTTC. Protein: CASGGASGANVLTF.

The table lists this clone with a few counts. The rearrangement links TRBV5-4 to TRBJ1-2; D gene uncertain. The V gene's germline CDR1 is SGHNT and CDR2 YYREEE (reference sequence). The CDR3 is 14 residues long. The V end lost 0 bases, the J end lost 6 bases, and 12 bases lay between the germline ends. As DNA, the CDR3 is TGTGCCAGCAGCTTGGATTGGTCGCGGGATGGCTACACCTTC. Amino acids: CASSLDWSRDGYTF.

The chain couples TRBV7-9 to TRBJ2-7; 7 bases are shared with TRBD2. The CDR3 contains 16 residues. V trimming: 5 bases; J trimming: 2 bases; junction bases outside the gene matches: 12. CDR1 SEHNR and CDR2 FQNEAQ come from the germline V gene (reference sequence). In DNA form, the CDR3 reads TGTGCCAGCAGCCCCTTGGGAGCGGGGTTCGCCTACGAGCAGTACTTC. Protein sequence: CASSPLGAGFAYEQYF.

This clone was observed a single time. The CDR3 DNA sequence: TGCAGCGTTGGCACCGGACAGGGATCCTACGAGCAGTACTTC. Protein: CSVGTGQGSYEQYF. The gene calls are TRBV29-1 and TRBJ2-7, with TRBD1 identical over 8 bases. The CDR3 contains 14 residues. V was clipped by 4 bases and J by 1 base; unmatched bases: 6. The V gene's germline CDR1 is SQVTM and CDR2 ANQGSEA.

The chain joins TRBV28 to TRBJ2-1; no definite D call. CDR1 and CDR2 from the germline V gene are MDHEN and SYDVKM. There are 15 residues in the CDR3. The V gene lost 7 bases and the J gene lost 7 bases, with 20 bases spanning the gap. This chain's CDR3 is CASTSFPLVLNEQFF. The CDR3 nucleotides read TGTGCCAGCACCTCCTTCCCCCTAGTTTTAAATGAGCAGTTCTTC.

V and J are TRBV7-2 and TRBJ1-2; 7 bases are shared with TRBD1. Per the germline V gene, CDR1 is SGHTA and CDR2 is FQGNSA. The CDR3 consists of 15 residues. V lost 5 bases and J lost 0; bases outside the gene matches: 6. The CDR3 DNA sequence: TGTGCCAGCAGCCACTCCGGGACAGCTAACTATGGCTACACCTTC. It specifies CASSHSGTANYGYTF.

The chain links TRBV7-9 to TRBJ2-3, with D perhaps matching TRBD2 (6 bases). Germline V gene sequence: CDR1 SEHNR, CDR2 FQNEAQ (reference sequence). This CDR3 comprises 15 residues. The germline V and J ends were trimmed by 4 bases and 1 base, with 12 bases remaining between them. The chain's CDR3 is CASSSFSGGTDTQYF. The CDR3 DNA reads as TGTGCCAGCAGCTCTTTTAGCGGTGGCACAGATACGCAGTATTTT.

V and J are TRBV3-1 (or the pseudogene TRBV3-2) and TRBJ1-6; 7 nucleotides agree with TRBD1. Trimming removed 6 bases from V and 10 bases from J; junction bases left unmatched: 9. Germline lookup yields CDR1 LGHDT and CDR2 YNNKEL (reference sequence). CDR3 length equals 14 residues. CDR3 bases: TGTGCCAGCAGGCAAAGACAGGGCGGCTCACCCCTCCACTTT. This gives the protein CASRQRQGGSPLHF.

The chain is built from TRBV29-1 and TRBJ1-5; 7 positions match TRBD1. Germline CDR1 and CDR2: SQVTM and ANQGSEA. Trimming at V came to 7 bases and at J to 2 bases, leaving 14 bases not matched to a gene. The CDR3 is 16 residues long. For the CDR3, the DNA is TGCAGCGCAGGGGGTTCTCCAGGGGCTGGCAATCAGCCCCAGCATTTT. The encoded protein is CSAGGSPGAGNQPQHF.

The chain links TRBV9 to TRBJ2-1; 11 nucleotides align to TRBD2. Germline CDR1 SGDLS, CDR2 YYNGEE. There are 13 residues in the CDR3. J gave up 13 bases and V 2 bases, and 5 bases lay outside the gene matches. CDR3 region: CASSVRTSGFQFF. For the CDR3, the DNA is TGTGCCAGCAGCGTCCGGACTAGCGGGTTTCAGTTCTTC.

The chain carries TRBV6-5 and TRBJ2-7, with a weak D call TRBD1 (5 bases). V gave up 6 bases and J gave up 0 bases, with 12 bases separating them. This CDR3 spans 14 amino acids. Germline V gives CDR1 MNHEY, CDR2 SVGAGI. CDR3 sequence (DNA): TGTGCCAGCAGGGGGCACCGAAGCTCCTACGAGCAGTACTTC. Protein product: CASRGHRSSYEQYF.

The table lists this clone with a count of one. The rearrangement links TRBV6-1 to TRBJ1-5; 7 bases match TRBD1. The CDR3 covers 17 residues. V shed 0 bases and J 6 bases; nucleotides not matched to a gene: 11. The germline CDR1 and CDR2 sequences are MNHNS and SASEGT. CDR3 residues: CASSEAIASGGIQPQHF. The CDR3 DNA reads TGTGCCAGCAGTGAAGCCATTGCGTCAGGGGGTATTCAGCCCCAGCATTTT.

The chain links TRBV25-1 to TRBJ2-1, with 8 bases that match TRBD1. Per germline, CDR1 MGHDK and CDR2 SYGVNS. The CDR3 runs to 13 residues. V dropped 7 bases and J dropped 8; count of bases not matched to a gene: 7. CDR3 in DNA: TGTGCCAGCAAAAGGACAGGGTCATATGAGCAGTTCTTC. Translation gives CASKRTGSYEQFF.